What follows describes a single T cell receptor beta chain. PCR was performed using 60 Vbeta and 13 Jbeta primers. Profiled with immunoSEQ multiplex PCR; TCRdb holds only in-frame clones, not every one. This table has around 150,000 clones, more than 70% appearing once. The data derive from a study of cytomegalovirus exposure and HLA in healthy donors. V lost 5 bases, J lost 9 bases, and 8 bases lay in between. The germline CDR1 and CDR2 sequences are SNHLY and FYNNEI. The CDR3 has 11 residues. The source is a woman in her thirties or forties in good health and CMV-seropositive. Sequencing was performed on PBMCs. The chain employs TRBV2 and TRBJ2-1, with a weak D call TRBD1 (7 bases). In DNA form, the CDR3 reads TGTGCCAGCAGTCAGGGGGGTGAGCAGTTCTTC. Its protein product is CASSQGGEQFF.